The 23 T cell receptor beta chains in this list originate from one sample, sequenced in a study of T-cell reconstitution after alpha-beta-depleted transplantation in children. The library targeted TCRbeta and was prepared with unique molecular identifiers. MiXCR, run by TCRdb on the PCR reads, gives a single entry per CDR3 protein. The repertoire holds about 980,000 distinct CDR3 sequences, about 31% seen once, with roughly 30% in the top ten. The sample in question was PBMCs, mostly from graft donor cells, obtained 360 days after TCRalphabeta/CD19-depleted stem cell transplant. Receptors originate from a boy younger than two who had a stem cell transplant for SCID, so the T cells may come from the graft donor.

The V gene is TRBV5-1, the J gene TRBJ2-5; possibly TRBD1 for D (7 bases). The CDR3 covers 14 residues. Trimming took off 4 bases at V and 1 base at J, with 11 bases between the two ends. Per the germline V gene, CDR1 is SGHRS and CDR2 is YFSETQ. CDR3 region: CASSMRDSQETQYF. CDR3 in DNA: TGCGCCAGCAGCATGCGGGACAGCCAAGAGACCCAGTACTTC. Variable domain in full (rest from reference TRBV5-1 and TRBJ2-5): KAGVTQTPRYLIKTRGQQVTLSCSPISGHRSVSWYQQTPGQGLQFLFEYFSETQRNKGNFPGRFSGRQFSNSRSEMNVSTLELGDSALYLCASSMRDSQETQYFGPGTRLLVL.

This clonotype was counted between two and nine times. CDR3 in amino acids: CASSRHNNEQFF. The CDR3 DNA reads TGTGCCAGCAGCCGACATAACAATGAGCAGTTCTTC. V and J are TRBV12-3 or TRBV12-4 and TRBJ2-1; D is unresolved. This CDR3 region has 12 residues. Trimming cost V 6 bases and J 5 bases, with 8 bases left between them.

The chain links TRBV27 to TRBJ2-3; a weak D match, TRBD1 (5 bases). This CDR3 has 16 amino acids. The V gene's germline CDR1 is MNHEY and CDR2 SMNVEV (reference sequence). Between the trimmed V and J ends, which lost 5 bases and 0 bases, there was a span of 15 bases. Written as DNA, the CDR3 is TGTGCCAGCAGTCAGGTGGGGCTGTTAAGCACAGATACGCAGTATTTT. This sequence encodes CASSQVGLLSTDTQYF.

This clonotype has just a few counts. The chain carries TRBV12-3 or TRBV12-4 and TRBJ1-5; perhaps TRBD1 as D (6 bases). The CDR3 length is 15 residues. Trimming left V 1 base short and J 6 bases short, with 13 bases between. The CDR3 sequence: CASSLGGAPSQPQHF. The CDR3 nucleotides are TGTGCCAGCAGTTTAGGGGGGGCCCCATCTCAGCCCCAGCATTTT.

This clonotype has only a few counts. The chain has TRBV4-3 and TRBJ1-6; D is ambiguous. The CDR3 consists of 13 residues. V was pared by 1 base and J by 7 bases, with 5 bases between. The germline CDR1 and CDR2 sequences are LGHNA and YSLEER. This chain's CDR3 is CASSQGWNSPLHF. The CDR3 nucleotides read TGCGCCAGCAGCCAAGGCTGGAATTCACCCCTCCACTTT.

J is TRBJ1-1 and V is TRBV20-1, with no clear D. Germline CDR1 reads DFQATT; CDR2 reads SNEGSKA (reference sequence). V lost 3 bases, J lost 0 bases, and 11 bases lay in between. This CDR3 spans 14 amino acids. As DNA, the CDR3 is TGCAGTGCTAGCCCTCAAAACCTGAACACTGAAGCTTTCTTT. The encoded protein is CSASPQNLNTEAFF.

This clonotype has more than one count but fewer than ten. The chain is built from TRBV5-8 and TRBJ1-1, with a tentative D call TRBD1 (5 bases). With 7 bases removed from V and 6 bases from J, the gap between germline ends came to 19 bases. This CDR3 comprises 14 residues. CDR1 and CDR2 from the germline V gene are SGHTS and YDEGEE. CDR3 sequence (DNA): TGTGCCAGCCAGCCATTGGGGGGGTCCGCTGAAGCTTTCTTT. It translates to CASQPLGGSAEAFF.

CDR3 sequence reads: CAAGASPYEQYF. CDR3 in DNA: TGTGCCGCGGGGGCCTCCCCCTACGAGCAGTACTTC. V gene TRBV12-3 or TRBV12-4 combines with J gene TRBJ2-7, with a possible D match to TRBD2 (7 bases). Trimming removed 11 bases at V and 2 bases at J, with 13 bases between. This CDR3 is built from 12 residues.

This chain joins TRBV12-3 or TRBV12-4 and TRBJ2-1, with 11 positions matching TRBD2. CDR3 length equals 16 residues. V trimming: 2 bases; J trimming: 7 bases; junction bases outside the gene matches: 7. CDR3 loop: CASSLRLAGGTNEQFF. The CDR3 coding sequence is TGTGCCAGCAGTTTACGGCTAGCGGGGGGCACGAATGAGCAGTTCTTC.

This chain joins TRBV11-2 and TRBJ2-3; TRBD2 matches 11 bases. Germline loops: CDR1 SGHAT, CDR2 FQNNGV. The CDR3 extends over 19 amino acids. The trim removed 4 bases at V and 2 bases at J, leaving 14 bases unmatched. CDR3 coding DNA: TGTGCCAGCAGCTCCCGCCCGGCTAGCGGGGGGACCTTCACAGATACGCAGTATTTT. This gives the protein CASSSRPASGGTFTDTQYF.

The chain has TRBV11-2 and TRBJ2-2; D is undetermined. The CDR3 runs 15 residues. CDR1 is SGHAT, CDR2 FQNNGV, per germline. Trimming shortened V by 2 bases and J by 7 bases, and 14 bases separated the two germline ends. CDR3 amino acids: CASSLRRRENGELFF. The CDR3 coding sequence is TGTGCCAGCAGCTTACGCAGGCGAGAAAACGGGGAGCTGTTTTTT.

This clonotype was observed a few times. Sequence at one end of the junction differs from germline and may be a read error. The rearrangement joins TRBV5-1 to TRBJ1-2; 9 nucleotides match TRBD1. Germline V lookup: CDR1 SGHRS, CDR2 YFSETQ. The CDR3 runs to 11 residues. The DNA of the CDR3 is TGCGCCAGCAGCGGGGGGACAGGGTCACACTTC. Translating it yields CASSGGTGSHF.

This clonotype came up once. V and J are TRBV2 and TRBJ2-7; D is undetermined. The CDR3 loop spans 12 amino acids. V was shortened by 5 bases and J by 1 base, with 6 bases between the two germline ends. Germline CDR1 SNHLY, CDR2 FYNNEI. The CDR3 DNA follows: TGTGCCAGCAGTCCTAAGTCCTACGAGCAGTACTTC. This gives the protein CASSPKSYEQYF.

This clonotype showed up just a few times. The V call is TRBV28, the J call TRBJ2-7, with 11 bases fitting TRBD2. In germline, CDR1 is MDHEN, CDR2 SYDVKM. The junction had 5 bases not matched to a gene; V was cut back by 5 bases and J by 2 bases. CDR3 length: 15 residues. The CDR3 protein is CASSQPGLAAYEQYF. DNA for the CDR3: TGTGCCAGCAGTCAACCGGGACTAGCGGCCTACGAGCAGTACTTC.

The chain uses TRBV18 and TRBJ2-7; 7 positions match TRBD1. This CDR3 spans 14 amino acids. V lost 6 bases, J lost 5 bases, and 10 bases stayed unmatched. Germline-derived CDR1 and CDR2 are KGHSH and LQKENI. The CDR3 spells CASSGQDRAHEQYF. The CDR3 DNA is TGTGCCAGCTCGGGGCAAGACAGGGCACACGAGCAGTACTTC.

V and J are TRBV7-2 and TRBJ2-3, with TRBD2 as a possible D gene (5 bases). The CDR3 consists of 14 residues. From germline, CDR1 is SGHTA and CDR2 FQGNSA. Trimming cost V 5 bases and J 4 bases, with 13 bases left between them. CDR3 in amino acids: CASSPTTRADTQYF. The DNA for the CDR3 is TGTGCCAGCAGCCCTACTACTAGGGCAGATACGCAGTATTTT.

This clonotype was detected a few times. The CDR3 reads CASSRSRGDRGLNEQFF. The CDR3 region has the DNA TGTGCCAGCAGCCGCTCTAGGGGGGACAGGGGGCTAAATGAGCAGTTCTTC. The rearrangement joins TRBV7-2 to TRBJ2-1, with 12 bases lining up with TRBD1. Germline V gene data show CDR1 as SGHTA and CDR2 as FQGNSA. This CDR3 is built from 17 residues. Trimming took 5 bases from V and 7 from J; bases not matched to a gene: 12.

This chain joins TRBV29-1 and TRBJ2-1; D is ambiguous. Germline CDR1 and CDR2: SQVTM and ANQGSEA. The CDR3 covers 15 residues. V was pared by 7 bases and J by 7 bases, with 23 bases between. The CDR3 DNA reads as TGCAGCGCTAGGACGGTTGTGTGGGTGAGTAATGAGCAGTTCTTC. It translates to CSARTVVWVSNEQFF.

This sequence joins TRBV20-1 and TRBJ2-1; 7 bases are shared with TRBD1. The CDR3 contains 17 residues. From germline, CDR1 is DFQATT and CDR2 SNEGSKA (reference sequence). The trim removed 3 bases at V and 5 bases at J, leaving 16 bases unmatched. CDR3 loop: CSARSPPGQRIHNEQFF. As DNA, the CDR3 is TGCAGTGCTAGGTCCCCTCCGGGACAGCGGATTCACAATGAGCAGTTCTTC.

This chain uses TRBV25-1 with TRBJ2-6; either TRBD1 or TRBD2 may supply D (7 bases each). Trimming shortened V by 3 bases and J by 10 bases, and 25 bases separated the two germline ends. The V gene's germline CDR1 is MGHDK and CDR2 SYGVNS. This CDR3 is built from 18 residues. This chain's CDR3 is CASSDPKGGGQPSNVLTF. CDR3 bases: TGTGCCAGCAGTGATCCGAAGGGGGGGGGACAGCCCTCAAACGTCCTGACTTTC.

The table lists this clonotype with a few counts. The chain links TRBV5-5 to TRBJ2-7; the match to TRBD2 covers 8 bases. The CDR3 contains 17 residues. The V gene's germline CDR1 is SGHKS and CDR2 YYEKEE (reference sequence). The ends lost 1 base at V and 1 base at J; junction bases unmatched: 10. The CDR3 sequence: CASSLRSLAGRSYEQYF. Here the CDR3 DNA reads TGTGCCAGCAGCTTGAGGTCGTTAGCGGGGCGTTCCTACGAGCAGTACTTC.

A few counts support this clonotype. The chain is built from TRBV12-3 or TRBV12-4 and TRBJ2-7, with a tentative D call TRBD2 (6 bases). The CDR3 extends over 14 amino acids. V shed 0 bases and J shed 6 bases, with 12 bases lying between them. The CDR3 protein is CASSLALGGGEQYF. As DNA, the CDR3 is TGTGCCAGCAGTTTAGCGCTTGGGGGAGGCGAGCAGTACTTC.

The genes are TRBV7-8 and TRBJ1-4; 7 bases map to TRBD1. V lost 5 bases, J lost 5 bases, and 5 bases stayed unmatched. The germline CDR1 and CDR2 sequences are SGHVS and FQNEAQ. The CDR3 consists of 14 residues. CDR3 nucleotides: TGTGCCAGCAGCCCTCCGGGACAGAATGAAAAACTGTTTTTT. This encodes CASSPPGQNEKLFF.